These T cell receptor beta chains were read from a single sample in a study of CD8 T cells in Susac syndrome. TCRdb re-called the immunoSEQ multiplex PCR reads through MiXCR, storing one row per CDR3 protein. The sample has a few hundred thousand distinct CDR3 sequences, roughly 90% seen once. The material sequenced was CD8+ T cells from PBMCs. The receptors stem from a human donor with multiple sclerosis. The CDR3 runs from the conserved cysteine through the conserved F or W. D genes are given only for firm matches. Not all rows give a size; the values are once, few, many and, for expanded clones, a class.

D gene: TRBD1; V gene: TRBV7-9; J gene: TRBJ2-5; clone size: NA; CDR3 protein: CASSSSWGRDRVETQYF; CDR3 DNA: TGTGCCAGCAGCTCCAGCTGGGGGAGAGACAGGGTAGAGACCCAGTACTTC
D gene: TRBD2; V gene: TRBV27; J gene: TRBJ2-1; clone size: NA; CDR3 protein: CASTRGPIGLELYNEQFF; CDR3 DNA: TGTGCCAGCACCCGAGGGCCAATAGGACTAGAGCTCTACAATGAGCAGTTCTTC
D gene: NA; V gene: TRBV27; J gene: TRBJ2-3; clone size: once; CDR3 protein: CASSLRQDPPDTQYF; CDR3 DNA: TGTGCCAGCAGTTTAAGGCAGGACCCTCCAGATACGCAGTATTTT
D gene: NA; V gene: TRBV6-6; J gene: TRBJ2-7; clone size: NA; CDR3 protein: CASSFTQGKWSYEQYF; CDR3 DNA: TGTGCCAGCAGTTTTACCCAGGGGAAATGGTCCTACGAGCAGTACTTC
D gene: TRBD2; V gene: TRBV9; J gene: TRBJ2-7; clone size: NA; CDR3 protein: CASSGTSGRHEQYF; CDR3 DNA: TGTGCCAGCAGCGGGACTAGCGGGAGGCACGAGCAGTACTTC
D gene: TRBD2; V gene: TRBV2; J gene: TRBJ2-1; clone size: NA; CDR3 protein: CASSNPGLADNEQFF; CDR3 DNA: TGTGCCAGCAGTAATCCGGGACTAGCGGACAATGAGCAGTTCTTC
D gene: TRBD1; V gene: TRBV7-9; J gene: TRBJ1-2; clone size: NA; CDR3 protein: CASSIGQGDGYTF; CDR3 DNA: TGTGCCAGCAGCATCGGACAGGGCGATGGCTACACCTTC
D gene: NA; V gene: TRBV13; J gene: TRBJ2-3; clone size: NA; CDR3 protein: CASSLGGGVSGDTQYF; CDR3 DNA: TGTGCCAGCAGCTTAGGCGGCGGCGTTTCGGGGGATACGCAGTATTTT
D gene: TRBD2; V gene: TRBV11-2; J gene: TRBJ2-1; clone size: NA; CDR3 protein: CASSFGLAGGGEQFF; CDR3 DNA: TGTGCCAGCAGCTTCGGACTAGCGGGAGGGGGTGAGCAGTTCTTC
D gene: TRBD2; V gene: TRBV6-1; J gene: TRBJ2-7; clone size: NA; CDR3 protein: CASSLGLAGGTYEQYF; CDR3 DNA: TGTGCCAGCAGCCTAGGACTAGCGGGGGGGACCTACGAGCAGTACTTC
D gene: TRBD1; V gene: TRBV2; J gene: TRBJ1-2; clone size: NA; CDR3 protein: CASALRGTLYGYTF; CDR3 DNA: TGTGCCAGCGCCCTCAGGGGGACCCTCTATGGCTACACCTTC
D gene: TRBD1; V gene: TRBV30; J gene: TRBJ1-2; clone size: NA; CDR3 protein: CAWSGTGVTGYTF; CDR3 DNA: TGTGCCTGGAGTGGAACAGGGGTGACGGGCTACACCTTC
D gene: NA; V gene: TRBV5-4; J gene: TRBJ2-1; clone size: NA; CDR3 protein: CASSHSNLRAEVYNEQFF; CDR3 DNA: TGTGCCAGCAGCCACTCTAATTTACGAGCAGAGGTCTACAATGAGCAGTTCTTC
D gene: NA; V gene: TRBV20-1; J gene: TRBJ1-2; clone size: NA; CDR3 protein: CSAEDIRGGYTF; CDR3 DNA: TGCAGTGCGGAGGACATCCGGGGCGGCTACACCTTC
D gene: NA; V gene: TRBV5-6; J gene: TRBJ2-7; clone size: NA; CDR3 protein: CASSLDYEQYF; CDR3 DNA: TGTGCCAGCAGCTTGGACTACGAGCAGTACTTC
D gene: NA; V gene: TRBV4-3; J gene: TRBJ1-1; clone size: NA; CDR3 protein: CASSAALGTEAFF; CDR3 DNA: TGCGCCAGCAGCGCCGCCCTAGGGACTGAAGCTTTCTTT
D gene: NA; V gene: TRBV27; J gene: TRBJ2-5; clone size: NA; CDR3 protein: CASSFGAGPQETQYF; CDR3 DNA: TGTGCCAGCAGTTTTGGGGCGGGGCCCCAAGAGACCCAGTACTTC
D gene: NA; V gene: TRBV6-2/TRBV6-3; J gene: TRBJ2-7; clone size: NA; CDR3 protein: CASSYTTGASYEQYF; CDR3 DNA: TGTGCCAGCAGTTACACCACAGGTGCGAGCTACGAGCAGTACTTC
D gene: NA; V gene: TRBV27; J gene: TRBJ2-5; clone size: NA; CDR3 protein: CASSDRDQETQYF; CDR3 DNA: TGTGCCAGCAGTGACCGGGACCAAGAGACCCAGTACTTC
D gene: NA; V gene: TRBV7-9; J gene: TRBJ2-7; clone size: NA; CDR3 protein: CASSSEGGQGPYEQYF; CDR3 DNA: TGTGCCAGCAGCTCGGAGGGCGGGCAGGGGCCCTACGAGCAGTACTTC
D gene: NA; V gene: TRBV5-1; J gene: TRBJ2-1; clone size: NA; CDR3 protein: CASSPSLGEEQFF; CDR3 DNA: TGCGCCAGCTCCCCTAGTCTGGGGGAGGAGCAGTTCTTC
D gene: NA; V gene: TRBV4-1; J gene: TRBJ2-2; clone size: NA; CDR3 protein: CASSQSGLHTGELFF; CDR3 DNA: TGCGCCAGCAGCCAAAGTGGACTACATACGGGGGAGCTGTTTTTT
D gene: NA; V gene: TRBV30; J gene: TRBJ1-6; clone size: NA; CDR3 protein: CAWRSGIYNSPLHF; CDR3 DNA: TGTGCCTGGAGATCAGGGATATATAATTCACCCCTCCACTTT
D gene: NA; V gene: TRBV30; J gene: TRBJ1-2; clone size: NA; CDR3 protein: CASPLGAGGLGYTF; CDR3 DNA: TGTGCCTCCCCGTTAGGGGCCGGGGGTCTTGGCTACACCTTC
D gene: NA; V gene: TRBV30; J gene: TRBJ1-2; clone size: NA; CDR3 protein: CAWRKGGTVNYGYTF; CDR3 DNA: TGTGCCTGGAGGAAGGGGGGCACTGTCAACTATGGCTACACCTTC
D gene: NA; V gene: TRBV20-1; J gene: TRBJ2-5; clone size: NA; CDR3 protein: CSAGARDHQETQYF; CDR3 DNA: TGCAGTGCTGGGGCCCGGGACCACCAAGAGACCCAGTACTTC
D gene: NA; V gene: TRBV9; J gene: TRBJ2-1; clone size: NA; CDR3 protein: CASSSPQDPNEQFF; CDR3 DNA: TGTGCCAGCAGCTCACCACAAGACCCGAATGAGCAGTTCTTC
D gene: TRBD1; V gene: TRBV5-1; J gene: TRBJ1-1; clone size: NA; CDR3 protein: CASSPGTGVNTEAFF; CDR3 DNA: TGCGCCAGCAGCCCCGGGACAGGGGTGAACACTGAAGCTTTCTTT
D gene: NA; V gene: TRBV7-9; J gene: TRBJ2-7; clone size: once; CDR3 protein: CASSSEVGGRYEQYF; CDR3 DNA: TGTGCCAGCAGCTCCGAGGTAGGGGGTAGATACGAGCAGTACTTC
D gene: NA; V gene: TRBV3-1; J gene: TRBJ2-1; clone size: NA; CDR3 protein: CASSQDSPPHNEQFF; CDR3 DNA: TGTGCCAGCAGCCAAGATTCCCCACCTCACAATGAGCAGTTCTTC
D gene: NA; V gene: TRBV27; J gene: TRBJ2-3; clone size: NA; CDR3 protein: CASQVWGAGYTDTQYF; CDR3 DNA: TGTGCCAGCCAGGTTTGGGGGGCCGGTTACACAGATACGCAGTATTTT
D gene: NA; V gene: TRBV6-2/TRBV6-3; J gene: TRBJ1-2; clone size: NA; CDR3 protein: CASSPGRTYGYTF; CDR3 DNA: TGTGCCAGCAGCCCAGGACGGACCTATGGCTACACCTTC
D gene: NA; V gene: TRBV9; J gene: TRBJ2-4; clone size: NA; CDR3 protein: CASSAGVQDIQYF; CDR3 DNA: TGTGCCAGCAGCGCAGGGGTTCAGGACATTCAGTACTTC
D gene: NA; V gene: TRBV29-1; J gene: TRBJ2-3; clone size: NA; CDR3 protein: CSVEWVLDTQYF; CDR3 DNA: TGCAGCGTTGAATGGGTATTGGATACGCAGTATTTT
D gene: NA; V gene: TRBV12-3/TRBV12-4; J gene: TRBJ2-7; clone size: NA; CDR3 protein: CATSISNGAEQYF; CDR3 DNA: TGTGCCACCAGCATTTCCAATGGGGCTGAGCAGTACTTC
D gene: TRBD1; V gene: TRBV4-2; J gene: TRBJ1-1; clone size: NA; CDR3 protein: CASSPIGGRTEAFF; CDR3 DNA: TGTGCCAGCAGCCCCATAGGGGGCAGGACTGAAGCTTTCTTT
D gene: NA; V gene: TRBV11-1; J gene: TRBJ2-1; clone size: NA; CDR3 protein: CASSSLEGKGTESSYNEQFF; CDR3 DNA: TGTGCCAGCAGCTCCTTAGAGGGCAAGGGAACTGAGAGCTCCTACAATGAGCAGTTCTTC
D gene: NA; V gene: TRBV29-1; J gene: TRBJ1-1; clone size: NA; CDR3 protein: CSDNTEAFF; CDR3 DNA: TGCAGCGACAACACTGAAGCTTTCTTT
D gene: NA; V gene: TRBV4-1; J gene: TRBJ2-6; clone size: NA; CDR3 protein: CASSLVLQGANVLTF; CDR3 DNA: TGCGCCAGCAGCCTCGTACTACAGGGGGCCAACGTCCTGACTTTC
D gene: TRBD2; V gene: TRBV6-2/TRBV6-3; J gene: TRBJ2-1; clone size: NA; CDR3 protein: CASTDRLAPYNEQFF; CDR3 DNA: TGTGCCAGCACTGATCGACTAGCCCCATACAATGAGCAGTTCTTC
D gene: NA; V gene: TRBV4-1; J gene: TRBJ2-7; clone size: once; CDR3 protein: CASSQAPGLFYEQYF; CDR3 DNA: TGCGCCAGCAGCCAAGCGCCGGGACTTTTCTACGAGCAGTACTTC
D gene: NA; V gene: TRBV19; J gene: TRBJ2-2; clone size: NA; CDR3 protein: CASSMGYRNTGELFF; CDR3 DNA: TGTGCCAGTAGTATGGGCTACCGGAACACCGGGGAGCTGTTTTTT
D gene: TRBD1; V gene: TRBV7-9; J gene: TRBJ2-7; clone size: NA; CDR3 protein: CASSSSDRGPHEQYF; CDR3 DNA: TGTGCCAGCAGCTCCTCCGACAGGGGTCCCCACGAGCAGTACTTC
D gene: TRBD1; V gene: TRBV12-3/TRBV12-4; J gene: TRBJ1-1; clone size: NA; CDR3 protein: CASRDRGSGFTEAFF; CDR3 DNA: TGTGCCAGCCGGGACAGGGGTTCGGGTTTCACTGAAGCTTTCTTT
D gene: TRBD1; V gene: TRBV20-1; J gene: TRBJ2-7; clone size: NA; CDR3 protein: CSARAYDLGTGSYEQYF; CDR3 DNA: TGCAGTGCTAGAGCCTACGACCTCGGGACAGGGTCTTACGAGCAGTACTTC
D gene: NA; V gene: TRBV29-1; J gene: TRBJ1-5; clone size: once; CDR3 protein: CSVASDSNQPQHF; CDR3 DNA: TGCAGCGTTGCGTCGGATAGCAATCAGCCCCAGCATTTT
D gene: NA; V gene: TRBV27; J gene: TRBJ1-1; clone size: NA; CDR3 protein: CASSSSDTNTEAFF; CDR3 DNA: TGTGCCAGCAGCTCTTCCGACACGAACACTGAAGCTTTCTTT
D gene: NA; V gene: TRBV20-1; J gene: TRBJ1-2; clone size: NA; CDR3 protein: CSARDTPRNYGYTF; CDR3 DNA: TGCAGTGCTAGAGATACCCCCAGGAACTATGGCTACACCTTC
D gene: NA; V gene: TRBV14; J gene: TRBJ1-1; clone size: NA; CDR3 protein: CASSRYGMNTEAFF; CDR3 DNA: TGTGCCAGCAGCCGTTATGGCATGAACACTGAAGCTTTCTTT
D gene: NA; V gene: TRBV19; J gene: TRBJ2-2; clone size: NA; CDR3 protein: CAGRDRNTGELFF; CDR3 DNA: TGTGCCGGACGCGACAGGAACACCGGGGAGCTGTTTTTT
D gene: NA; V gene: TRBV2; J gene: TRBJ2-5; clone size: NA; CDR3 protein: CATPSSRETQYF; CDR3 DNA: TGTGCCACCCCCTCTAGCAGGGAGACCCAGTACTTC
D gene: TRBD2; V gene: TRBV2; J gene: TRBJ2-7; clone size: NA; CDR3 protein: CASSGGAGPTYEQYF; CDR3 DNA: TGTGCCAGCAGCGGGGGGGCAGGTCCTACCTACGAGCAGTACTTC
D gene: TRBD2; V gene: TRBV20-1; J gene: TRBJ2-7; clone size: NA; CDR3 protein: CSARHEGGRLEQYF; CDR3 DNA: TGCAGTGCTAGGCATGAAGGCGGGAGGCTGGAACAGTACTTC
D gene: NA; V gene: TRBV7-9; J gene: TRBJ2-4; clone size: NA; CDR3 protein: CASSSDREGWSKNIQYF; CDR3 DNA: TGTGCCAGCAGCTCGGACAGGGAGGGTTGGTCCAAAAACATTCAGTACTTC
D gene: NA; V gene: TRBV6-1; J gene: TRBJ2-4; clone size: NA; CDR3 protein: CASSEIEGNIQYF; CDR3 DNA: TGTGCCAGCAGTGAAATCGAGGGGAACATTCAGTACTTC